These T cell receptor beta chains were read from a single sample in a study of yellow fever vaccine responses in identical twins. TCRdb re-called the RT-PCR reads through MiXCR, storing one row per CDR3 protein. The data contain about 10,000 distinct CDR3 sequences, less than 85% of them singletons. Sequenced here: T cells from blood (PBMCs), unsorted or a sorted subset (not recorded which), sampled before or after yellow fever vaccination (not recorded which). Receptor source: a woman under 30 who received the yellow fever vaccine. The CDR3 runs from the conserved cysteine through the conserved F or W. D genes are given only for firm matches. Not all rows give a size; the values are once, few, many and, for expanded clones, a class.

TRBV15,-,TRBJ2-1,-,CATSAPGLYSYNEQFF,TGTGCCACCAGCGCACCGGGACTCTACTCCTACAATGAGCAGTTCTTC
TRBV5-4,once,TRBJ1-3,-,CASSLTGQNGNTIYF,TGTGCCAGCAGCTTAACCGGACAGAACGGAAACACCATATATTTT
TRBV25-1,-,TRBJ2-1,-,CASSELSEQDEQFF,TGTGCCAGCAGTGAATTATCGGAGCAGGATGAGCAGTTCTTC
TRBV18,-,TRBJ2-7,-,CASSGDILYEQYF,TGTGCCAGCTCAGGGGACATCCTTTACGAGCAGTACTTC
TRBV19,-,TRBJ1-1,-,CASSIWGNTEAFF,TGTGCCAGTAGTATTTGGGGGAACACTGAAGCTTTCTTT
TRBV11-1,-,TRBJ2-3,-,CASSLARPLDTDTQYF,TGTGCCAGCAGCTTAGCGCGGCCACTAGACACAGATACGCAGTATTTT
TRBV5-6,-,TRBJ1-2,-,CASSRDLGCTF,TGTGCCAGCAGCAGGGACCTGGGGTGCACCTTC
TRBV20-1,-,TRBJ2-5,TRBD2,CSVLAEFSETQYF,TGCAGTGTCCTAGCGGAGTTTTCGGAGACCCAGTACTTC
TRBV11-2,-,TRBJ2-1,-,CASSLEASSSYNEQFF,TGTGCCAGCAGCTTAGAGGCCAGCAGCTCCTACAATGAGCAGTTCTTC
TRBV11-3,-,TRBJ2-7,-,CASSLDFMDEQYF,TGTGCCAGCAGCCTAGATTTTATGGACGAGCAGTACTTC
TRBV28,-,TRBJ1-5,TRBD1,CASSLGGQWGQPQHF,TGTGCCAGCAGCCTAGGGGGACAGTGGGGTCAGCCCCAGCATTTT
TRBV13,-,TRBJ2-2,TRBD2,CASSLKREGPGELFF,TGTGCCAGCAGCCTGAAGCGGGAGGGGCCCGGGGAGCTGTTTTTT
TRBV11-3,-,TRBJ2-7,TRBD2,CASSSGATTYEQYF,TGTGCCAGCTCTAGCGGGGCCACAACCTACGAGCAGTACTTC
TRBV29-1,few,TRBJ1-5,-,CSVGSGSNQPQHF,TGCAGCGTTGGATCGGGGTCTAATCAGCCCCAGCATTTT
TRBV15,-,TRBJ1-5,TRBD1,CATSRVTGQGVNQPQHF,TGTGCCACCAGCAGAGTTACAGGACAGGGGGTAAATCAGCCCCAGCATTTT
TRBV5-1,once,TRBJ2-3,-,CASSLGLDTDTQYF,TGCGCCAGCAGCTTAGGACTCGACACAGATACGCAGTATTTT
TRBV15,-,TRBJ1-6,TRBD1,CATNTGGGSPLHF,TGTGCCACCAATACAGGGGGAGGTTCACCCCTCCACTTT
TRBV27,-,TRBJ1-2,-,CASRPGPRDGYTF,TGTGCCAGCAGGCCGGGACCCAGAGACGGCTACACCTTC
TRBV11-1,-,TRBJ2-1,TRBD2,CASSLAAGVNEQFF,TGTGCCAGCAGCTTAGCAGCGGGGGTGAATGAGCAGTTCTTC
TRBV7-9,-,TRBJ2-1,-,CASRDEYNEQFF,TGTGCCAGCAGAGACGAATACAATGAGCAGTTCTTC